Below are 10 T cell receptor beta chains sequenced from a single sample in a study of follicular helper T cells after annual influenza vaccination. The method was immunoSEQ multiplex PCR; TCRdb's version includes in-frame clones alone and lacks a portion of them. The repertoire holds roughly 7,000 clones, with roughly 76% as singletons. As for time point: 2015-2016 season, 7 days after influenza vaccination. The source material was CXCR5- memory CD4+ T cells sorted from blood, sampled 7 days after influenza vaccination. The receptors come from an adult who received the influenza vaccine.

V usage is TRBV7-3 and J usage is TRBJ1-2; weak D call: TRBD1 (5 bases). There are 13 residues in the CDR3. The V gene's germline CDR1 is SGHTA and CDR2 FQGTGA. Trimming removed 1 base at V and 8 bases at J, with 11 bases between. The CDR3: CASSLSPEGGYTF. CDR3 DNA sequence: TGTGCCAGCAGCTTAAGTCCGGAGGGGGGCTACACCTTC.

V usage is TRBV19 and J usage is TRBJ1-2, with D uncertain. The CDR3 length is 13 residues. V was cut by 5 bases and J by 3 bases, with 10 bases left in between. Germline V CDR1 and CDR2: LNHDA, SQIVND (reference sequence). The CDR3 nucleotides are TGTGCCAGTAGTCCCCGGGAGTACTATGGCTACACCTTC. It specifies CASSPREYYGYTF.

This clone appeared a single time. J is TRBJ2-2 and V is TRBV6-6, with D unresolved. This CDR3 has 15 amino acids. CDR1 is MNHNY and CDR2 is SVGAGI in the germline V gene (reference sequence). Trimming stripped 6 bases from V and 0 bases from J, with 11 bases between. The CDR3 DNA reads TGTGCCAGCAGCCCCCATGCGGCGAACACCGGGGAGCTGTTTTTT. As protein: CASSPHAANTGELFF.

V and J are TRBV19 and TRBJ2-1; 9 bases match TRBD1. The CDR3 spans 18 residues. Per the germline V gene, CDR1 is LNHDA and CDR2 is SQIVND (reference sequence). With V trimmed by 7 bases and J by 1 base, 14 bases remained unmatched. The CDR3 nucleotides read TGTGCCAGTACCCCGGGGACAGGGATGGTAGGGTCCTACAATGAGCAGTTCTTC. Translation gives CASTPGTGMVGSYNEQFF.

This chain connects TRBV11-2 to TRBJ1-2; D gene unclear. CDR3 length: 14 residues. The V end was cut by 5 bases, the J end by 5 bases, with 15 bases between. The germline V gene has CDR1 SGHAT and CDR2 FQNNGV. DNA of the CDR3: TGTGCCAGCAGCGGTTCACTTCCAGGTTATGGCTACACCTTC. Translating it yields CASSGSLPGYGYTF.

This clone was seen more than once but under ten times. The chain combines TRBV5-6 with TRBJ1-2, with 9 bases fitting TRBD1. The germline V gene has CDR1 SGHDT and CDR2 YYEEEE. The trim removed 3 bases at V and 3 bases at J, leaving 6 bases unmatched. This CDR3 is built from 15 residues. Here the CDR3 DNA reads TGTGCCAGCAGCTCAACAGGGGGCAGTCACTATGGCTACACCTTC. It encodes CASSSTGGSHYGYTF. Supplemented by reference TRBV5-6 and TRBJ1-2, the full variable domain reads DAGVTQSPTHLIKTRGQQVTLRCSPKSGHDTVSWYQQALGQGPQFIFQYYEEEERQRGNFPDRFSGHQFPNYSSELNVNALLLGDSALYLCASSSTGGSHYGYTFGSGTRLTVV.

The chain recombines TRBV15 with TRBJ1-1; TRBD1 agrees at 9 bases. CDR3 length: 17 residues. V lost 0 bases to trimming and J lost 3 bases; unmatched junction nucleotides: 8. Germline V gene sequence: CDR1 LNHNV, CDR2 YYDKDF (reference sequence). The DNA of the CDR3 is TGTGCCACCAGCAGAGATCTACAGGGGGCTGCGGACACTGAAGCTTTCTTT. It specifies CATSRDLQGAADTEAFF.

V usage is TRBV13 and J usage is TRBJ1-2; TRBD1 agrees at 11 bases. The CDR3 consists of 17 residues. Germline V gives CDR1 PRHDT, CDR2 FYEKMQ (reference sequence). V was pared by 0 bases and J by 5 bases, with 8 bases of the junction left unmatched. The CDR3: CASSLGGRTGGRYGYTF. Written as DNA, the CDR3 is TGTGCCAGCAGCTTAGGTGGAAGGACAGGGGGCAGGTATGGCTACACCTTC. The complete variable domain, with remaining parts taken from reference TRBV13 and TRBJ1-2, reads AAGVIQSPRHLIKEKRETATLKCYPIPRHDTVYWYQQGPGQDPQFLISFYEKMQSDKGSIPDRFSAQQFSDYHSELNMSSLELGDSALYFCASSLGGRTGGRYGYTFGSGTRLTVV.

The genes are TRBV5-1 and TRBJ1-2; no definite D call. Trimming shortened V by 0 bases and J by 0 bases, and 6 bases separated the two germline ends. The CDR3 is made up of 14 amino acids. CDR1 is SGHRS, CDR2 YFSETQ, per germline. The CDR3 DNA reads TGCGCCAGCAGCTTGGACAGACCTAACTATGGCTACACCTTC. Encoded protein: CASSLDRPNYGYTF.

The chain joins TRBV1 to TRBJ1-1; the D call in the table, TRBD1, was not verified against the DNA. TRBV1 is classified as a pseudogene. This CDR3 region has 18 residues. CDR3 in amino acids: CTSSRLIGTGLMNTEAFF. Written as DNA, the CDR3 is TGCACCAGCAGCCGCCTAATCGGGACAGGTCTTATGAACACTGAAGCTTTCTTT.